These 30 T cell receptor beta chains came from one sample sequenced in a study of blood T cell repertoires in COVID-19. This table comes from immunoSEQ multiplex PCR, and its TCRdb copy is limited to in-frame clones, with some not included. The data show over 250,000 clones, approximately 85% seen once. The material sequenced was peripheral blood. The receptors shown here come from a woman in her 70s with acute or convalescent COVID-19.

This clone occurred once. The chain combines TRBV6-5 with TRBJ1-1; 7 positions match TRBD1. The CDR3 extends over 15 amino acids. CDR1 is MNHEY and CDR2 is SVGAGI in the germline V gene. With 6 bases clipped from V and 2 bases from J, the junction kept 9 bases outside the gene matches. In DNA, the CDR3 is TGTGCCAGCAGAGCTGGGGACAGCGTTAACACTGAAGCTTTCTTT. Its translation: CASRAGDSVNTEAFF.

This rearrangement joins TRBV5-1 to TRBJ1-3; 9 nucleotides match TRBD1. Trimming cost V 4 bases and J 3 bases; bases outside gene matches: 8. The CDR3 runs to 16 residues. Germline assignment: CDR1 SGHRS and CDR2 YFSETQ. As DNA, the CDR3 is TGCGCCAGCAGCCCCGGGACAGGGAAAGGTGGAAACACCATATATTTT. It encodes CASSPGTGKGGNTIYF.

The chain uses TRBV4-2 and TRBJ2-4; 8 bases fit TRBD1. V lost 4 bases and J lost 4; bases outside the gene matches: 3. CDR1 LGHNA and CDR2 YNFKEQ come from the germline V gene. The CDR3 consists of 14 residues. The CDR3 bases are TGTGCCAGCAGCCTTACAGGGGGGAAAAACATTCAGTACTTC. Translation: CASSLTGGKNIQYF.

The chain joins TRBV6-6 to TRBJ1-3; D is unresolved. The CDR3 has 15 residues. The V end lost 5 bases, the J end lost 0 bases, and 11 bases lay between the germline ends. Germline V CDR1 and CDR2: MNHNY, SVGAGI (reference sequence). The CDR3 DNA is TGTGCCAGCAGTGAGGTCCCTACCTCTGGAAACACCATATATTTT. Translation: CASSEVPTSGNTIYF.

V gene TRBV5-1 combines with J gene TRBJ2-7, with 8 positions matching TRBD1. The CDR3 extends over 17 amino acids. The germline V gene has CDR1 SGHRS and CDR2 YFSETQ. The ends lost 4 bases at V and 2 bases at J; junction bases unmatched: 14. CDR3 loop: CASSAWNGWDRTYEQYF. The CDR3 nucleotides read TGCGCCAGCAGCGCATGGAACGGGTGGGACAGGACCTACGAGCAGTACTTC.

V gene TRBV23-1 combines with J gene TRBJ1-5; 9 bases line up with TRBD1. TRBV23-1 is an ORF; its function is uncertain. Trimming removed 4 bases from V and 4 bases from J; junction bases left unmatched: 11. The CDR3 length is 17 residues. The CDR3 bases are TGCGCCAGCAGTCTATTCCGGGACAGGGTCGATAATCAGCCCCAGCATTTT. Translation: CASSLFRDRVDNQPQHF.

This sequence joins TRBV18 and TRBJ1-2; D gene ambiguous. This CDR3 has 12 residues. The V end lost 3 bases, the J end lost 7 bases, and 9 bases lay between the germline ends. CDR1 and CDR2 (germline): KGHSH, LQKENI. The CDR3 is CASSPTGFGYTF. The DNA of the CDR3 is TGTGCCAGCTCACCGACTGGGTTTGGCTACACCTTC.

This clone was detected only once. The chain recombines TRBV7-2 with TRBJ2-7; D may be TRBD1 (5 bases). V was trimmed by 0 bases and J by 0 bases, leaving 12 bases between them. CDR1 SGHTA and CDR2 FQGNSA come from the germline V gene. This CDR3 has 16 amino acids. The chain's CDR3 is CASSLAGRVSSYEQYF. In nucleotides, the CDR3 is TGTGCCAGCAGCTTAGCGGGCAGGGTCAGCTCCTACGAGCAGTACTTC.

This clone was counted once. This chain uses TRBV7-6 with TRBJ1-5; 7 positions agree with TRBD1. Losses at the gene ends were 5 bases for V and 4 bases for J; bases not matched to a gene: 14. CDR1 and CDR2 from the germline V gene are SGHVS and FNYEAQ. The CDR3 spans 17 residues. CDR3 protein: CASSLRPPGQINQPQHF. In DNA form, the CDR3 reads TGTGCCAGCAGCCTTAGGCCCCCGGGACAGATTAATCAGCCCCAGCATTTT.

V usage is TRBV5-6 and J usage is TRBJ2-1, with D maybe TRBD1 (7 bases). V lost 0 bases, J lost 1 base, and 14 bases lay in between. The CDR3 is 17 amino acids. Germline CDR1 SGHDT, CDR2 YYEEEE. The CDR3 nucleotides are TGTGCCAGCAGCTTGGAAGGCTCAGGGGGGTCCTACAATGAGCAGTTCTTC. Its protein product is CASSLEGSGGSYNEQFF.

The chain employs TRBV19 and TRBJ1-6, with D hard to call. This CDR3 comprises 16 residues. CDR1 LNHDA and CDR2 SQIVND come from the germline V gene (reference sequence). V lost 1 base, J lost 0 bases, and 7 bases lay in between. The CDR3 is CASSIGAYSYNSPLHF. The DNA for the CDR3 is TGTGCCAGTAGTATAGGTGCCTACTCCTATAATTCACCCCTCCACTTT. The whole variable domain, filled in from reference TRBV19 and TRBJ1-6, reads DGGITQSPKYLFRKEGQNVTLSCEQNLNHDAMYWYRQDPGQGLRLIYYSQIVNDFQKGDIAEGYSVSREKKESFPLTVTSAQKNPTAFYLCASSIGAYSYNSPLHFGNGTRLTVT.

V is TRBV5-6 and J is TRBJ1-2, with unresolved D. Trimming cost V 1 base and J 0 bases, with 4 bases left between them. Looked up from germline, CDR1 is SGHDT and CDR2 is YYEEEE. The CDR3 sequence is 13 residues long. CDR3 residues: CASSLQANYGYTF. In DNA, the CDR3 is TGTGCCAGCAGCTTGCAGGCTAACTATGGCTACACCTTC.

This clone was seen a few times. The rearrangement links TRBV4-1 to TRBJ2-7; possibly TRBD2 for D (6 bases). The germline V gene has CDR1 MGHRA and CDR2 YSYEKL. The CDR3 sequence is 15 residues long. Trimming stripped 0 bases from V and 4 bases from J, with 13 bases between. For the CDR3, the DNA is TGCGCCAGCAGCCAAGAGTCGGGAGTCTCGTACGAGCAGTACTTC. Translation gives CASSQESGVSYEQYF.

V gene TRBV5-8 combines with J gene TRBJ1-1; 7 nucleotides align to TRBD1. Germline CDR1 SGHTS, CDR2 YDEGEE. The CDR3 sequence is 14 residues long. V was pared by 0 bases and J by 6 bases, with 5 bases of the junction left unmatched. The CDR3 DNA is TGTGCCAGCAGCTTGGAGAACAGGGGAGCTGAAGCTTTCTTT. Translating gives CASSLENRGAEAFF.

This rearrangement joins TRBV7-8 to TRBJ1-6; no firm D call. V was clipped by 6 bases and J by 6 bases, with 21 bases between them. Germline CDR1 reads SGHVS; CDR2 reads FQNEAQ. The length of the CDR3 is 17 residues. The CDR3 region has the DNA TGTGCCAGCAGTTCTAATCCCCGGGGTAGGGTTAATTCACCCCTCCACTTT. Translated: CASSSNPRGRVNSPLHF.

V and J are TRBV5-1 and TRBJ2-1, with a possible D match to TRBD2 (6 bases). The CDR3 has 16 residues. The germline gives CDR1 SGHRS, CDR2 YFSETQ. V dropped 5 bases and J dropped 6 bases, with 21 bases sitting between them. Here the CDR3 DNA reads TGCGCCAGCAGGAGATCCGGGGGAGCCGGAGTCAATGAGCAGTTCTTC. It encodes CASRRSGGAGVNEQFF.

This chain's CDR3 is CASSPPGGPQHF. In nucleotides, the CDR3 is TGTGCCAGTAGTCCTCCGGGGGGGCCCCAGCATTTT. The chain links TRBV19 to TRBJ1-5; perhaps TRBD1 as D (5 bases). CDR1 is LNHDA, CDR2 SQIVND, per germline (reference sequence). The V gene lost 5 bases and the J gene lost 9 bases, with 11 bases spanning the gap. The CDR3 sequence is 12 residues long. Combining the CDR3 with reference TRBV19 and TRBJ1-5 gives the whole variable domain DGGITQSPKYLFRKEGQNVTLSCEQNLNHDAMYWYRQDPGQGLRLIYYSQIVNDFQKGDIAEGYSVSREKKESFPLTVTSAQKNPTAFYLCASSPPGGPQHFGDGTRLSIL.

The genes are TRBV5-5 and TRBJ2-1, with D maybe TRBD1 (6 bases). This CDR3 spans 18 amino acids. V shed 0 bases and J shed 0 bases, with 16 bases lying between them. Looked up from germline, CDR1 is SGHKS and CDR2 is YYEKEE (reference sequence). Here the CDR3 DNA reads TGTGCCAGCAGCTTGGGAGGGACATCCGCCATCTCCTACAATGAGCAGTTCTTC. The encoded protein is CASSLGGTSAISYNEQFF.

V is TRBV3-1 (or the pseudogene TRBV3-2) and J is TRBJ1-1, with 7 bases that match TRBD1. In germline, CDR1 is LGHDT, CDR2 YNNKEL (reference sequence). The trim removed 4 bases at V and 6 bases at J, leaving 8 bases unmatched. The CDR3 consists of 14 residues. The CDR3 loop is CASSLHRGPAEAFF. Written as DNA, the CDR3 is TGTGCCAGCAGCCTCCACAGGGGTCCCGCTGAAGCTTTCTTT.

This clone appeared once. The chain couples TRBV5-1 to TRBJ1-4, with D unresolved. Trimming took off 3 bases at V and 4 bases at J, with 13 bases between the two ends. CDR1 SGHRS and CDR2 YFSETQ come from the germline V gene. This CDR3 spans 15 amino acids. Written as DNA, the CDR3 is TGCGCCAGCAGCTCCAACAGCGGAGTTAATGAAAAACTGTTTTTT. As protein: CASSSNSGVNEKLFF. The whole variable domain, filled in from reference TRBV5-1 and TRBJ1-4, reads KAGVTQTPRYLIKTRGQQVTLSCSPISGHRSVSWYQQTPGQGLQFLFEYFSETQRNKGNFPGRFSGRQFSNSRSEMNVSTLELGDSALYLCASSSNSGVNEKLFFGSGTQLSVL.

The chain is built from TRBV10-3 and TRBJ1-1; D is possibly TRBD1 (5 bases). The CDR3 consists of 11 residues. Germline V gene data show CDR1 as ENHRY and CDR2 as SYGVKD. Deletions cut 3 bases from V and 10 bases from J, with 9 bases between. The CDR3 sequence: CAISDGAGAFF. CDR3 DNA: TGTGCCATCAGTGATGGGGCTGGAGCTTTCTTT.

The gene calls are TRBV2 and TRBJ1-4; D uncertain. The V end was cut by 7 bases, the J end by 11 bases, with 17 bases between. The CDR3 has 13 residues. Per the germline V gene, CDR1 is SNHLY and CDR2 is FYNNEI. In DNA, the CDR3 is TGTGCCAGCACAGGTGTATCTGGAAGGAAACTGTTTTTT. This codes for CASTGVSGRKLFF.

The chain uses TRBV5-6 and TRBJ2-7, with 9 bases aligning to TRBD1. V dropped 6 bases and J dropped 1; count of bases not matched to a gene: 8. CDR3 length: 15 residues. In germline, CDR1 is SGHDT, CDR2 YYEEEE. The CDR3 bases are TGTGCCAGCAATCGGCGACAGGGGGTTTCCTACGAGCAGTACTTC. Its protein is CASNRRQGVSYEQYF.

The chain uses TRBV7-9 and TRBJ2-1; TRBD1 might be the D (5 bases). CDR1 is SEHNR, CDR2 FQNEAQ, per germline (reference sequence). Trimming left V 5 bases short and J 6 bases short, with 11 bases between. The CDR3 covers 13 residues. CDR3 in amino acids: CASSPQTVNEQFF. CDR3 in DNA: TGTGCCAGCAGCCCTCAGACAGTCAATGAGCAGTTCTTC.

This clone was picked up a small number of times. Other DNA sequences from this sample encode an identical CDR3 as well. This chain uses TRBV6-5 with TRBJ1-5; D may be TRBD1 (6 bases). The germline gives CDR1 MNHEY, CDR2 SVGAGI. This CDR3 contains 13 residues. Trimming stripped 5 bases from V and 7 bases from J, with 12 bases between. The CDR3 loop is CASSLQQGQPQHF. CDR3 sequence (DNA): TGTGCCAGCAGTCTGCAACAGGGCCAGCCCCAGCATTTT.

This sequence joins TRBV6-5 and TRBJ1-2; 7 bases align to TRBD1. The CDR3 runs 13 residues. Germline loops: CDR1 MNHEY, CDR2 SVGAGI. The V gene end was trimmed by 10 bases and the J gene end by 4 bases; junction bases not matched to a gene: 9. CDR3 sequence (DNA): TGTGCCACCCTGACAGGGACGGGCTATGGCTACACCTTC. This sequence encodes CATLTGTGYGYTF.

V gene TRBV5-1 combines with J gene TRBJ2-1, with 7 positions matching TRBD2. J lost 5 bases, V lost 4 bases, and 6 bases had no gene match. The CDR3 consists of 14 residues. In germline, CDR1 is SGHRS, CDR2 YFSETQ. As DNA, the CDR3 is TGCGCCAGCAGCCTTAGCGGGCCGAACAATGAGCAGTTCTTC. This codes for CASSLSGPNNEQFF.

This chain links TRBV7-2 with TRBJ2-7; tentatively, D is TRBD2 (5 bases). This CDR3 is 14 amino acids long. From germline, CDR1 is SGHTA and CDR2 FQGNSA. V was clipped by 5 bases and J by 3 bases, with 14 bases between them. CDR3: CASSPSPGSYEQYF. CDR3 in DNA: TGTGCCAGCAGCCCTAGCCCGGGGAGCTACGAGCAGTACTTC. Combining the CDR3 with reference TRBV7-2 and TRBJ2-7 gives the whole variable domain GAGVSQSPSNKVTEKGKDVELRCDPISGHTALYWYRQSLGQGLEFLIYFQGNSAPDKSGLPSDRFSAERTGGSVSTLTIQRTQQEDSAVYLCASSPSPGSYEQYFGPGTRLTVT.

Here the CDR3 reads CASSPRQLQGEKLFF. The CDR3 nucleotides read TGCGCCAGCAGCCCGAGACAGTTACAAGGGGAAAAACTGTTTTTT. The rearrangement joins TRBV5-1 to TRBJ1-4, with TRBD1 as a possible D gene (5 bases). Germline CDR1 reads SGHRS; CDR2 reads YFSETQ. The CDR3 runs to 15 residues. V was trimmed by 4 bases and J by 8 bases, leaving 18 bases between them.

The chain recombines TRBV11-3 with TRBJ2-1, with D perhaps TRBD2 (5 bases). CDR1 and CDR2 (germline): SGHNT, YENEEA. CDR3 size: 13 residues. With 4 bases removed from V and 4 bases from J, the gap between germline ends came to 8 bases. CDR3 region: CASSSGIYNEQFF. In DNA form, the CDR3 reads TGTGCCAGCAGCTCCGGGATTTACAATGAGCAGTTCTTC.